A single sample is the source of the 25 T cell receptor beta chains below, sequenced in a study of T-cell reconstitution after alpha-beta-depleted transplantation in children. TCRbeta library construction was performed incorporating unique molecular identifiers. MiXCR, run by TCRdb on the PCR reads, gives a single entry per CDR3 protein. The profile shows 240,000 or so distinct CDR3 sequences, 8.2% of them singletons. The sequencing used PBMCs, mostly from graft donor cells, collected 180 days after TCRalphabeta/CD19-depleted stem cell transplant. The receptor source for this set is a male patient aged 10 to 17 who had a stem cell transplant for acute lymphoblastic leukemia, so the T cells may come from the graft donor.

There are many counts of this clonotype. The chain combines TRBV28 with TRBJ2-7; 7 bases line up with TRBD1. Germline assignment: CDR1 MDHEN and CDR2 SYDVKM. The CDR3 has 14 amino acids. Trimming removed 5 bases from V and 3 bases from J; junction bases left unmatched: 7. Written as DNA, the CDR3 is TGTGCCAGCAGTCTTGGGACAGTGGGCTACGAGCAGTACTTC. This sequence encodes CASSLGTVGYEQYF.

This clonotype was seen ten or more times. The genes are TRBV20-1 and TRBJ1-2, with D possibly matching TRBD1 (6 bases). The CDR3 runs to 16 residues. V was pared by 3 bases and J by 2 bases, with 19 bases between. Germline lookup yields CDR1 DFQATT and CDR2 SNEGSKA (reference sequence). CDR3 loop: CSARVDGGGLNYGYTF. The CDR3 bases are TGCAGTGCTAGGGTGGACGGTGGGGGCCTAAACTATGGCTACACCTTC.

There are many counts of this clonotype. This sequence joins TRBV7-9 and TRBJ2-3, with D perhaps TRBD1 (5 bases). Trimming removed 4 bases from V and 4 bases from J, with 9 bases in between. The CDR3 consists of 13 residues. Germline V gene sequence: CDR1 SEHNR, CDR2 FQNEAQ (reference sequence). In DNA form, the CDR3 reads TGTGCCAGCAGCTACGGCAGGGCAGATACGCAGTATTTT. This encodes CASSYGRADTQYF.

This clonotype has at least ten counts. The chain couples TRBV5-1 to TRBJ2-7; D uncertain. Germline V CDR1 and CDR2: SGHRS, YFSETQ. The CDR3 covers 14 residues. The V gene lost 4 bases and the J gene lost 1 base, with 12 bases spanning the gap. DNA for the CDR3: TGCGCCAGCAGCCCCATTAGCTCTTCCTACGAGCAGTACTTC. Translating it yields CASSPISSSYEQYF.

This clonotype was picked up many times. The chain uses TRBV29-1 and TRBJ2-7, with unresolved D. The CDR3 has 13 amino acids. CDR1 and CDR2 (germline): SQVTM, ANQGSEA. The V and J ends lost 6 bases and 2 bases respectively, with 14 bases between them. DNA for the CDR3: TGCAGCGTGACCCAGACATCCGCCTACGAGCAGTACTTC. Translating gives CSVTQTSAYEQYF.

Comment on this clonotype: A single base separates this from a much larger clone, so it may be a read error. The chain joins TRBV12-3 or TRBV12-4 to TRBJ1-1, with unresolved D. V dropped 10 bases and J dropped 1 base, with 13 bases sitting between them. The CDR3 is 13 residues long. CDR3: CATEGGSNTEAFF. The CDR3 nucleotides are TGTGCCACCGAGGGCGGATCGAACACTGAAGCTTTCTTT.

This chain joins TRBV4-1 and TRBJ2-2; D unresolved. Germline CDR1 is MGHRA and CDR2 is YSYEKL. The CDR3 loop spans 12 amino acids. Trimming stripped 0 bases from V and 6 bases from J, with 2 bases between. DNA of the CDR3: TGCGCCAGCAGCCAAGAGGCCGGGGAGCTGTTTTTT. Translation gives CASSQEAGELFF.

This clonotype was picked up many times. The V and J genes are TRBV9 and TRBJ1-3; D gene unclear. The germline CDR1 and CDR2 sequences are SGDLS and YYNGEE. This CDR3 is 15 amino acids long. The V gene lost 0 bases and the J gene lost 4 bases, with 11 bases spanning the gap. The CDR3 nucleotides are TGTGCCAGCAGCGTAGGAGCGGACGGCGGAAACACCATATATTTT. Translated, it gives CASSVGADGGNTIYF.

This clonotype was detected only a few times. The V and J genes are TRBV28 and TRBJ2-1; TRBD2 agrees at 16 bases. The J segment lost 15 bases and the V segment lost 7 bases, leaving 9 bases of the junction unmatched. The CDR3 sequence is 14 residues long. Looked up from germline, CDR1 is MDHEN and CDR2 is SYDVKM. The CDR3 is CASNPGLAGGFRFF. DNA for the CDR3: TGTGCCAGCAACCCGGGACTAGCGGGGGGGTTTCGGTTCTTC.

This clonotype was picked up many times. This chain uses TRBV15 with TRBJ1-5; no definite D call. The CDR3 loop spans 15 amino acids. Germline-derived CDR1 and CDR2 are LNHNV and YYDKDF (reference sequence). Trimming cost V 0 bases and J 4 bases, with 10 bases left between them. CDR3 sequence: CATSRDSVGNQPQHF. Written as DNA, the CDR3 is TGTGCCACCAGCAGAGATTCGGTAGGAAATCAGCCCCAGCATTTT.

On this clonotype: A much more abundant neighbour one base away suggests this may be a read error. The chain has TRBV4-3 and TRBJ1-1; TRBD1 agrees at 11 bases. CDR3 length equals 16 residues. Germline loops: CDR1 LGHNA, CDR2 YSLEER. This chain's CDR3 is CASSQDWDRGNTDAFF. CDR3 sequence (DNA): TGCGCCAGCAGCCAAGATTGGGACAGGGGGAACACTGACGCTTTCTTT.

This clonotype has at least ten counts. The chain combines TRBV5-8 with TRBJ2-6, with no clear D. The germline gives CDR1 SGHTS, CDR2 YDEGEE. The V and J ends lost 2 bases and 0 bases respectively, with 3 bases between them. This CDR3 has 14 amino acids. CDR3 residues: CASSFDSGANVLTF. In nucleotides, the CDR3 is TGTGCCAGCAGCTTTGACTCTGGGGCCAACGTCCTGACTTTC. Looking up the rest from reference TRBV5-8 and TRBJ2-6 gives the full variable domain: EAGVTQSPTHLIKTRGQQATLRCSPISGHTSVYWYQQALGLGLQFLLWYDEGEERNRGNFPPRFSGRQFPNYSSELNVNALELEDSALYLCASSFDSGANVLTFGAGSRLTVL.

The chain uses TRBV6-5 and TRBJ1-1, with a tentative D call TRBD1 (6 bases). Trimming took off 7 bases at V and 6 bases at J, with 18 bases between the two ends. Germline CDR1 and CDR2: MNHEY and SVGAGI. The CDR3 is 14 residues long. DNA of the CDR3: TGTGCCAGCACCTGGGTCAGGGGAGCGGCTGAAGCTTTCTTT. It yields the protein CASTWVRGAAEAFF.

This rearrangement joins TRBV18 to TRBJ2-2; D not resolved. The V gene's germline CDR1 is KGHSH and CDR2 LQKENI. Trimming pared 6 bases from V and 7 bases from J, leaving 12 bases between. CDR3 length: 13 amino acids. The CDR3 DNA sequence: TGTGCCAGCTCTCCCCGACCGGTCGGGGAGCTGTTTTTT. Protein: CASSPRPVGELFF.

This clonotype was recorded at least ten times. The chain employs TRBV5-1 and TRBJ2-3, with TRBD1 as a possible D gene (6 bases). From germline, CDR1 is SGHRS and CDR2 YFSETQ. CDR3 size: 10 residues. V was clipped by 10 bases and J by 7 bases, with 10 bases between them. The DNA for the CDR3 is TGCGCCGAGGGGGAGAATACGCAGTATTTT. The encoded protein is CAEGENTQYF.

This clonotype was seen ten or more times. V gene TRBV3-1 combines with J gene TRBJ1-6; TRBD1 agrees at 9 bases. V dropped 1 base and J dropped 9; count of bases not matched to a gene: 4. The length of the CDR3 is 15 residues. Germline CDR1 and CDR2: LGHDT and YNNKEL (reference sequence). Written as DNA, the CDR3 is TGTGCCAGCAGCCAAGCCGGGACAGGGCTTTCACCCCTCCACTTT. Its protein is CASSQAGTGLSPLHF.

This clonotype was observed many times. The V and J genes are TRBV6-5 and TRBJ1-1; D call uncertain. Germline lookup yields CDR1 MNHEY and CDR2 SVGAGI. Trimming took 2 bases from V and 2 from J, leaving 9 bases between them. CDR3 length: 14 amino acids. CDR3 nucleotides: TGTGCCAGCAGTTACGAACGGGGTAACACTGAAGCTTTCTTT. It specifies CASSYERGNTEAFF.

This clonotype was recorded many times. The V gene is TRBV29-1, the J gene TRBJ2-5, with 10 bases aligning to TRBD2. The ends lost 6 bases at V and 3 bases at J; junction bases unmatched: 4. The germline gives CDR1 SQVTM, CDR2 ANQGSEA. This CDR3 region has 13 residues. The CDR3 DNA is TGCAGCGTAGAGCGGGGGGGAGAAGAGACCCAGTACTTC. Protein product: CSVERGGEETQYF.

The chain recombines TRBV28 with TRBJ2-1; 9 nucleotides align to TRBD2. Germline CDR1 is MDHEN and CDR2 is SYDVKM. The CDR3 has 15 residues. Unmatched junction bases numbered 3, after V lost 4 bases and J lost 2 bases. The DNA for the CDR3 is TGTGCCAGCAGTTGGGGGACTAGCCCCTACAATGAGCAGTTCTTC. It is translated as CASSWGTSPYNEQFF.

This clonotype has at least ten counts. The gene calls are TRBV29-1 and TRBJ2-2; TRBD2 matches at 12 bases. The V gene end was trimmed by 4 bases and the J gene end by 7 bases; junction bases not matched to a gene: 13. Germline V gene data show CDR1 as SQVTM and CDR2 as ANQGSEA. CDR3 size: 17 residues. The CDR3 sequence is CSVAKESTSGRNGELFF. The CDR3 DNA follows: TGCAGCGTTGCCAAAGAGTCGACTAGCGGGAGAAACGGGGAGCTGTTTTTT.

A few counts support this clonotype. The chain links TRBV3-1 to TRBJ2-1; D remains unclear. V was clipped by 4 bases and J by 13 bases, with 2 bases between them. The CDR3 consists of 8 residues. Germline loops: CDR1 LGHDT, CDR2 YNNKEL (reference sequence). The CDR3 region has the DNA TGTGCCAGCAGCCTCCAGTTCTTC. Amino acid sequence: CASSLQFF.

This clonotype was counted at least ten times. The rearrangement joins TRBV7-9 to TRBJ2-1; maybe TRBD2 (5 bases). V was clipped by 5 bases and J by 8 bases, with 13 bases between them. Germline V gene lookup returns CDR1 SEHNR and CDR2 FQNEAQ (reference sequence). The CDR3 extends over 13 amino acids. CDR3 protein: CASSPSSNHEQFF. The CDR3 DNA reads as TGTGCCAGCAGCCCGTCTAGCAACCATGAGCAGTTCTTC.

In this sample, this clonotype turned up many times. The chain links TRBV7-2 to TRBJ2-5; weak D call: TRBD2 (6 bases). V dropped 3 bases and J dropped 2 bases, with 10 bases sitting between them. Germline assignment: CDR1 SGHTA and CDR2 FQGNSA. The CDR3 has 14 amino acids. This CDR3 reads CASSLQLAQETQYF. The CDR3 DNA sequence: TGTGCCAGCAGCTTGCAACTAGCTCAAGAGACCCAGTACTTC.

Many counts were recorded for this clonotype. The chain recombines TRBV7-8 with TRBJ2-5, with D perhaps being TRBD1 or TRBD2 (5 bases each). The length of the CDR3 is 15 residues. The V and J ends lost 2 bases and 1 base respectively, with 11 bases between them. The germline CDR1 and CDR2 sequences are SGHVS and FQNEAQ. In DNA form, the CDR3 reads TGTGCCAGCAGCTTAAGGACGGGACCCCAAGAGACCCAGTACTTC. Protein sequence: CASSLRTGPQETQYF.

Many counts were recorded for this clonotype. The chain combines TRBV29-1 with TRBJ2-7, with 9 bases fitting TRBD2. The CDR3 runs 13 residues. CDR1 is SQVTM, CDR2 ANQGSEA, per germline. V was pared by 6 bases and J by 1 base, with 4 bases of the junction left unmatched. The CDR3 DNA reads TGCAGCGTGAGCGGGGGGTTTTCCTACGAGCAGTACTTC. Translation gives CSVSGGFSYEQYF.